One and the same sample provided the 17 T cell receptor beta chains below, sequenced in a study of response to subunit inactivated influenza vaccine. Via MiXCR, TCRdb re-called the RT-PCR reads, giving one row per CDR3 protein. The sample contains 300,000 to 350,000 distinct CDR3 sequences, just over 20% of which appear only once. The sequencing used PBMCs from blood, collected approximately 22 months after vaccination. The receptors originated from a man aged 45 to 70 who received an inactivated influenza vaccine.

As DNA, the CDR3 is TGCGCCGGAACAGGTGTTAGTCAGCCCCAGCATTTT. This encodes CAGTGVSQPQHF. The rearrangement links TRBV5-1 to TRBJ1-5, with a tentative D call TRBD1 (5 bases). V was pared by 10 bases and J by 6 bases, with 14 bases between. Germline V lookup: CDR1 SGHRS, CDR2 YFSETQ. This CDR3 has 12 amino acids.

The sample holds many counts of this clonotype. The chain links TRBV11-2 to TRBJ2-3; 13 nucleotides align to TRBD2. The V gene's germline CDR1 is SGHAT and CDR2 FQNNGV. V dropped 5 bases and J dropped 0; count of bases not matched to a gene: 11. The length of the CDR3 is 19 residues. CDR3 bases: TGTGCCAGCAGCCCGACTAGCGGGGGGCTTAGATTCAGCACAGATACGCAGTATTTT. It yields the protein CASSPTSGGLRFSTDTQYF.

This clonotype appeared a few times. The chain carries TRBV20-1 and TRBJ2-7; D unclear. Germline CDR1 and CDR2: DFQATT and SNEGSKA (reference sequence). The V end lost 4 bases, the J end lost 6 bases, and 16 bases lay between the germline ends. The length of the CDR3 is 13 residues. CDR3 DNA: TGCAGTGCTAACCTGGACCGTCCCTCCGAGCAGTACTTC. Its protein product is CSANLDRPSEQYF.

This clonotype has at least ten counts. This rearrangement joins TRBV29-1 to TRBJ1-4; D possibly corresponds to TRBD1 (6 bases). V was cut by 3 bases and J by 10 bases, with 9 bases left in between. Germline V gives CDR1 SQVTM, CDR2 ANQGSEA. The CDR3 totals 11 residues. CDR3: CSVDRGGKLFF. CDR3 in DNA: TGCAGCGTTGACAGGGGAGGAAAACTGTTTTTT.

J is TRBJ2-2 and V is TRBV11-2, with D perhaps TRBD2 (6 bases). The germline CDR1 and CDR2 sequences are SGHAT and FQNNGV. Trimming took off 5 bases at V and 7 bases at J, with 23 bases between the two ends. This CDR3 contains 17 residues. As DNA, the CDR3 is TGTGCCAGCAGCCCCCTCCCGGGACTCGAGAAAGGCGGGGAGCTGTTTTTT. This codes for CASSPLPGLEKGGELFF.

V is TRBV20-1 and J is TRBJ2-7; TRBD2 agrees at 8 bases. Germline V gene data show CDR1 as DFQATT and CDR2 as SNEGSKA (reference sequence). The CDR3 extends over 14 amino acids. V dropped 5 bases and J dropped 2; count of bases not matched to a gene: 8. The CDR3 bases are TGCAGTGCTCCCAAGCCCGGGGGGGCCTACGAGCAGTACTTC. Its protein is CSAPKPGGAYEQYF.

The chain has TRBV6-1 and TRBJ1-2; 7 nucleotides agree with TRBD1. After removal of 9 bases from V and 0 bases from J, the junction contained 4 bases not matched to a gene. Looked up from germline, CDR1 is MNHNS and CDR2 is SASEGT. This CDR3 has 13 amino acids. CDR3 coding DNA: TGTGCCAGTGGGACAGTTTCTAACTATGGCTACACCTTC. This codes for CASGTVSNYGYTF.

This chain uses TRBV27 with TRBJ1-1, with D possibly matching TRBD1 (5 bases). Germline lookup yields CDR1 MNHEY and CDR2 SMNVEV (reference sequence). Trimming cost V 2 bases and J 4 bases, with 14 bases left between them. The CDR3 totals 15 residues. The CDR3 DNA is TGTGCCAGCAGTTTAGTGAAGGGGATTTTCACTGAAGCTTTCTTT. Its translation is CASSLVKGIFTEAFF.

The rearrangement joins TRBV30 to TRBJ2-1; D is perhaps TRBD1 or TRBD2 (5 bases each). CDR3 length equals 16 residues. Germline assignment: CDR1 GTSNPN and CDR2 SVGIG (reference sequence). With 0 bases removed from V and 9 bases from J, the gap between germline ends came to 21 bases. As DNA, the CDR3 is TGTGCCTGGAGTGTTAAGAGGAGAGTATCCGGGGCTGAGCAGTTCTTC. Translation gives CAWSVKRRVSGAEQFF.

The chain combines TRBV23-1 with TRBJ2-7; TRBD1 aligns across 11 bases. TRBV23-1 is designated an ORF whose function remains uncertain. With 2 bases clipped from V and 0 bases from J, the junction kept 9 bases outside the gene matches. The CDR3 is 18 amino acids. CDR3 protein: CASSQHALGTGGSYEQYF. The DNA of the CDR3 is TGCGCCAGCAGTCAACATGCCCTTGGGACAGGGGGCTCCTACGAGCAGTACTTC.

The gene calls are TRBV27 and TRBJ2-1; D call uncertain. This CDR3 has 14 amino acids. V was pared by 10 bases and J by 0 bases, with 13 bases between. Germline CDR1 MNHEY, CDR2 SMNVEV (reference sequence). CDR3 protein: CANQDWSSYNEQFF. In DNA form, the CDR3 reads TGTGCCAACCAAGACTGGAGCTCCTACAATGAGCAGTTCTTC.

This clonotype was observed at least ten times. The chain carries TRBV10-3 and TRBJ2-3; D possibly uses TRBD1 or TRBD2 (5 bases each). The CDR3 contains 15 residues. The V gene's germline CDR1 is ENHRY and CDR2 SYGVKD. V lost 6 bases and J lost 2, with 15 bases in between. The CDR3 sequence is CAIRDPGTNTDTQYF. The CDR3 DNA sequence: TGTGCCATCAGAGATCCAGGGACCAACACAGATACGCAGTATTTT.

This clonotype was seen a handful of times. The rearrangement links TRBV10-2 to TRBJ2-7; TRBD1 aligns across 9 bases. With V trimmed by 6 bases and J by 6 bases, 3 bases remained unmatched. Germline loops: CDR1 WSHSY, CDR2 SAAADI. This CDR3 contains 12 residues. The CDR3 coding sequence is TGCGCCAGCAGGGAGGGACAGGGCGAGCAGTACTTC. As protein: CASREGQGEQYF.

This clonotype was picked up many times. The chain recombines TRBV4-2 with TRBJ2-7; D is uncertain. Per germline, CDR1 LGHNA and CDR2 YNFKEQ. The CDR3 consists of 13 residues. V dropped 0 bases and J dropped 13 bases, with 16 bases sitting between them. The CDR3 DNA reads as TGTGCCAGCAGCCAAGAGAGGCGGCTGGAACGATACTTC. Amino acids: CASSQERRLERYF.

This chain uses TRBV27 with TRBJ2-2; D perhaps matches TRBD1 (6 bases). CDR1 is MNHEY, CDR2 SMNVEV, per germline (reference sequence). Trimming removed 6 bases at V and 2 bases at J, with 16 bases between. The CDR3 spans 16 residues. CDR3 loop: CASSHNRALNTGELFF. The CDR3 DNA follows: TGTGCCAGCAGCCATAACAGGGCTCTTAACACCGGGGAGCTGTTTTTT.

This clonotype showed up just a few times. The rearrangement joins TRBV19 to TRBJ1-1; D is unclear. This CDR3 has 12 residues. The germline CDR1 and CDR2 sequences are LNHDA and SQIVND (reference sequence). V was cut by 4 bases and J by 3 bases, with 6 bases left in between. CDR3 in amino acids: CASSRAYTEAFF. In nucleotides, the CDR3 is TGTGCCAGTAGTAGGGCATACACTGAAGCTTTCTTT. The whole variable domain, remainder taken from reference TRBV19 and TRBJ1-1, is DGGITQSPKYLFRKEGQNVTLSCEQNLNHDAMYWYRQDPGQGLRLIYYSQIVNDFQKGDIAEGYSVSREKKESFPLTVTSAQKNPTAFYLCASSRAYTEAFFGQGTRLTVV.

The rearrangement links TRBV7-2 to TRBJ2-1; 11 bases agree with TRBD1. After removal of 1 base from V and 7 bases from J, the junction contained 6 bases not matched to a gene. Germline V gene data show CDR1 as SGHTA and CDR2 as FQGNSA. The CDR3 runs to 16 residues. This CDR3 reads CASSLVGTGGQNEQFF. DNA of the CDR3: TGTGCCAGCAGCTTAGTTGGGACAGGGGGTCAGAATGAGCAGTTCTTC.